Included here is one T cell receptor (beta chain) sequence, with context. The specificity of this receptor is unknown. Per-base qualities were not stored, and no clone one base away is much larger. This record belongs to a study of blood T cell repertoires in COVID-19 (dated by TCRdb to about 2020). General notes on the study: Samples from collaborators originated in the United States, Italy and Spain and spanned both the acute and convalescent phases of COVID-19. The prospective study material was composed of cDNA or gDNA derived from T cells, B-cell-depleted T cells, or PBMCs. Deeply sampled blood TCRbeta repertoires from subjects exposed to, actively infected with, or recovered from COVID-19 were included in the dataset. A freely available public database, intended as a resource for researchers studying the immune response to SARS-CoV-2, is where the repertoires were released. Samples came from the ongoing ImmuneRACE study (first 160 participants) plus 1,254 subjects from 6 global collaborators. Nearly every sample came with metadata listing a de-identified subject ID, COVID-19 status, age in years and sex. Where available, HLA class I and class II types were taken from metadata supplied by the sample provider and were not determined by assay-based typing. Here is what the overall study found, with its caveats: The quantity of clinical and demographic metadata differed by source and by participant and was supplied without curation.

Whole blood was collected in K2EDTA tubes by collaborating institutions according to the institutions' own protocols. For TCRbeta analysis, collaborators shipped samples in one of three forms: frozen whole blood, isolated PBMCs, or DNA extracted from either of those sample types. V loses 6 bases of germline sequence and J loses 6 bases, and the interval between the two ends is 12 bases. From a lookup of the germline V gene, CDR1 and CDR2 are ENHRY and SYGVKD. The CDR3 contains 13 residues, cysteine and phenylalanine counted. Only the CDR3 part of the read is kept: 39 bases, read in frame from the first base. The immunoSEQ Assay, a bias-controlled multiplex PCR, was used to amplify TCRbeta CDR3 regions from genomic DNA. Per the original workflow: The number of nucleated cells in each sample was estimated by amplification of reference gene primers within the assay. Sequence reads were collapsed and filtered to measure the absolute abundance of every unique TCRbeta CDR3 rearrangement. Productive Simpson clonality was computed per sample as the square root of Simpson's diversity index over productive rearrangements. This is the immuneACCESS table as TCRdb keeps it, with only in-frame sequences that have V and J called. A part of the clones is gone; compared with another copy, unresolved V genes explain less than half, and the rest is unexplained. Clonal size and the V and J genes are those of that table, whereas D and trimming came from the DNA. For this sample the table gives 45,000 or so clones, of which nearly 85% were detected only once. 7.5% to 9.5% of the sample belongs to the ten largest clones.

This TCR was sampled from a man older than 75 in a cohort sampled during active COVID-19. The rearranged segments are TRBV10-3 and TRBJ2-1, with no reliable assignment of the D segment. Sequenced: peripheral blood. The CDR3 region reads CAIRVEDGNEQFF. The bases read TGTGCCATCAGAGTAGAGGATGGCAATGAGCAGTTCTTC.